This T cell receptor (beta chain) was sequenced during a study of cytomegalovirus exposure and HLA in healthy donors. The study's findings and limits: High sensitivity and specificity were reportedly achieved when the classifier diagnosed cytomegalovirus status. Many donors carried some public TCRs, although rarity characterized most TCR sequences.

This clone has more than one count but fewer than ten. Its antigen is still unknown. Both 60 Vbeta primers and 13 Jbeta primers went into the PCR. In the authors' methods: Later reanalysis found approximately 80 million unique TCR beta chains, around 10 million of them shared. TCRdb's table, derived via immunoSEQ multiplex PCR, lists solely in-frame clones and lacks some. The V and J calls and clone size are taken from that table; D and trimming were inferred from the DNA. The repertoire consists of around 140,000 clones, with around two thirds occurring once and the leading ten covering 2.1%. This CDR3 contains 14 residues. V was shortened by 6 bases and J by 1 base, with 10 bases between the two germline ends. The V gene's germline CDR1 is MNHEY and CDR2 SVGAGI.

The sequenced material came from PBMCs. The receptor was isolated from a woman aged 60-75 years in good health and CMV-seropositive. The chain employs TRBV6-5 and TRBJ1-5; no definite D call. CDR3 in DNA: TGTGCCAGCAGGAACAGCTACAGCAATCAGCCCCAGCATTTT. Translating gives CASRNSYSNQPQHF.